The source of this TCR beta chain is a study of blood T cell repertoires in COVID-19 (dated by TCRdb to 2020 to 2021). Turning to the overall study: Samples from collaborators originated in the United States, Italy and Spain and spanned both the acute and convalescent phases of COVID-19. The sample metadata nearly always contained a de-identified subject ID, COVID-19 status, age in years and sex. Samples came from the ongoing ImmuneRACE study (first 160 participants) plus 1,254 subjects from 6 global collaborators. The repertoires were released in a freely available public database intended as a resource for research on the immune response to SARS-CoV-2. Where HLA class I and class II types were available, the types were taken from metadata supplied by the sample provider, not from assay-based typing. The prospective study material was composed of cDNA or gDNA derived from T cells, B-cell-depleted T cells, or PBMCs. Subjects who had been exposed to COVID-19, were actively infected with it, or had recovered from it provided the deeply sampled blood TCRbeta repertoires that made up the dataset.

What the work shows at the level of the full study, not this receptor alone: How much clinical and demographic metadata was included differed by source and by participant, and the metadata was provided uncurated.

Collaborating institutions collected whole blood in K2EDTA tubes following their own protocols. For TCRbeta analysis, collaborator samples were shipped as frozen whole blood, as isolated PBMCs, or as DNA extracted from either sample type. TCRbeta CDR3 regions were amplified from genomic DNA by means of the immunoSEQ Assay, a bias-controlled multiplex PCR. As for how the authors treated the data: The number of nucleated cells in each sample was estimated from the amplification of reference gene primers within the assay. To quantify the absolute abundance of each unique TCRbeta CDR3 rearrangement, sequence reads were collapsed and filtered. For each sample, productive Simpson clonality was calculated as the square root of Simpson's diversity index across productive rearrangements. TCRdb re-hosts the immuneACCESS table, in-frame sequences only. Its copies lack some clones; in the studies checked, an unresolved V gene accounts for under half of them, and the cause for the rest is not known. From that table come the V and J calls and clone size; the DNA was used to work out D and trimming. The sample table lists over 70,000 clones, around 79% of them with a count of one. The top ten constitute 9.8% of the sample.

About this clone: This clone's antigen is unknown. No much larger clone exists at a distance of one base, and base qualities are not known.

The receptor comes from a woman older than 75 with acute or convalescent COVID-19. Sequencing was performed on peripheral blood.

The sequence in DNA is TGTGCCAGCAGTTCCGGGACAGGGGTACGATATAGCAATCAGCCCCAGCATTTT. This translates into CASSSGTGVRYSNQPQHF. This sequence uses TRBV28 and TRBJ1-5, and 10 bases in between align with TRBD1. V is cut back by 4 bases and J by 0 bases, with 9 bases in the junction unmatched. The CDR3 goes from the cysteine to the phenylalanine over 18 residues. The sequence is cut down to CDR3 DNA, 54 bases in frame from base 1. The germline V gene encodes CDR1 MDHEN and CDR2 SYDVKM.